This T cell receptor beta chain was captured by sequencing in a study of a mutant IDH1 vaccine in newly diagnosed glioma (dated by TCRdb to about 2021). Background on the whole study: Patients received eight vaccinations in weeks 1, 3, 5, 7, 11, 15, 19 and 23, corresponding to visits V03 through V10. Vaccination began 4-6 weeks after radiotherapy alone, or alongside temozolomide cycles in the chemotherapy-containing groups. Of the 32 patients who were treated, around 60% were male and roughly 38% were female, and the mean age was around 40 years. Prior to enrollment, patients had been given standard therapy consisting of radiotherapy alone, temozolomide alone, or radiochemotherapy with temozolomide, with the combination given to most patients. Six visits were used for peripheral blood collection: V03 (baseline), V05, V07, V10, V12 and V13. For exploratory analyses, longitudinal TCRB deep sequencing was carried out in approximately 25 treated patients wherever samples were available. Beyond this particular receptor, the publication reports: Changes in the top peripheral T cell clonotypes picked up by TCRB sequencing did not appear to be linked to pseudoprogression. The authors stated that sample limitations prevented analyses of patient blood samples from being reproduced. PBMC samples for TCRB deep sequencing were selected based on availability. Vaccine-induced immune responses across multiple MHC alleles were detected in approximately 93% of patients.

The time point label, as the study defines it: week 23, last vaccination. Each vaccine dose was 300 ug of a 20-mer mutant IDH1 peptide in Montanide, given subcutaneously with topical imiquimod. The donors had newly diagnosed IDH1-mutant astrocytomas of WHO grade 3 or 4 that showed loss of nuclear ATRX. The samples were drawn from NOA16, a multicentre, single-arm, open-label phase I trial in Germany that tested a mutant IDH1 peptide vaccine in humans for the first time. Genomic DNA for TCRB sequencing was extracted from EDTA blood using the DNeasy Blood and Tissue Kit. With regard to this clone: Its specific antigen is unknown. Per-base qualities were not stored, and no clone one base away is much larger.

As encoded in the germline V gene, CDR1 is SGHRS while CDR2 is YFSETQ. The CDR3 measures 16 amino acids from cysteine to phenylalanine. Only CDR3 DNA is held: 48 bases, read in frame from base 1. V is reduced by 4 bases and J by 4 bases, leaving a spacing of 18 bases between them. Library generation was performed with the immunoSEQ multiplex PCR assay. Rearranged TCR beta chain sequences were amplified using the hsTCRB Kit according to the manufacturer's protocol. TCRB libraries were sequenced on an Illumina MiSeq. The published analysis was carried out like this. Demultiplexing, trimming and gene mapping were performed with the kit vendor's proprietary platform. The immuneACCESS repertoire file appears here via TCRdb, limited to in-frame rearrangements. These files lack a portion of the clones; in checked studies, under half of the deficit traces to unresolved V genes, and the cause of the others is not known. D and trimming come from the DNA, and the V and J calls and clone size come from that table. The sample yields approximately 82,000 clones; 65% to 90% were counted once. The top ten constitute roughly 2% of the sample.

The sequence derives from a man aged 25 to 45 with glioma. Some clones in this sample may be carry-over from other donors' samples. The V and J genes are TRBV5-1 and TRBJ1-3, with an unclear D gene assignment. The sequencing here drew on PBMCs, taken from a glioma patient whose treatment included an IDH1 peptide vaccine. The CDR3 here reads CASSLQTAGSGNTIYF. The DNA reads as follows: TGCGCCAGCAGCCTTCAGACGGCGGGAAGCGGAAACACCATATATTTT.